This T cell receptor (beta chain) was recorded in a study of cytomegalovirus exposure and HLA in healthy donors. The CDR3 loop spans 16 amino acids. V lost 5 bases and J 0 bases, leaving 11 bases between the germline ends. Looked up from germline, CDR1 is LGHNT and CDR2 is FRNRAP. PCR was performed using 60 Vbeta and 13 Jbeta primers. Clones were sequenced by immunoSEQ multiplex PCR, and TCRdb holds only the in-frame ones, with some missing. The table shows under 120,000 clones, with 74% occurring only once. This receptor was taken from a man in his fifties in good health and CMV-seropositive. The sequenced sample consisted of PBMCs. The chain recombines TRBV12-5 with TRBJ1-6; tentatively, D is TRBD1 (6 bases). The CDR3 spells CASGVDSGSYNSPLHF. The CDR3 DNA follows: TGTGCTAGTGGTGTGGACAGCGGCTCCTATAATTCACCCCTCCACTTT.